Each of the 2 T cell receptor beta chains below was sequenced from the same sample in a study of technical replicates of blood from several donors (dated by TCRdb to between 2016 and 2019). The library was obtained by the immunoSEQ multiplex PCR assay. The immuneACCESS repertoire file appears here via TCRdb, limited to in-frame rearrangements. These files lack a portion of the clones; in checked studies, under half of the deficit traces to unresolved V genes, and the cause of the others is not known. The sample table shows roughly 80,000 clones, and over 75% are seen once. The biggest ten clones account for 0.2% to 0.25% of the sample. Sequencing was performed on T cells isolated from PBMCs. These receptor sequences come from a human donor in good health.

CDR3 amino acids: CASKGAQETQYF. The CDR3 DNA follows: TGTGCCAGCAAGGGAGCCCAAGAGACCCAGTACTTC. The chain combines TRBV6-5 with TRBJ2-5; possible D gene TRBD2, 5 bases. V gave up 7 bases and J gave up 1 base, with 7 bases separating them. The CDR3 consists of 12 residues. The V gene's germline CDR1 is MNHEY and CDR2 SVGAGI.

The chain recombines TRBV27 with TRBJ2-7; 11 bases are shared with TRBD1. The J segment lost 4 bases and the V segment lost 5 bases, leaving 7 bases of the junction unmatched. In germline, CDR1 is MNHEY, CDR2 SMNVEV (reference sequence). The CDR3 has 15 residues. CDR3 DNA sequence: TGTGCCAGCAGTCAGGATGGACAGGGGGCTTACGAGCAGTACTTC. As protein: CASSQDGQGAYEQYF.